The source of this T cell receptor beta chain is a study of blood T cell repertoires in COVID-19. At the level of the study: PBMCs, B-cell-depleted T cells, or T cells provided the cDNA or gDNA that made up the material.

Enrolled through a virtual design, the participants were between roughly 18 and 90 years of age and came from roughly 22 US areas. Participant reports of clinical history set cohort assignment. Resolution of symptoms, clearance, or two negative PCRs was present in recovered Cohort 3 donors. Generated by immunoSEQ multiplex PCR, the TCRdb table keeps only in-frame clones and is missing some. The sample holds 390,000 or so clones; around 87% are singletons and the top ten take roughly a tenth. Sequences were obtained from PBMCs or T cells enriched from blood (not recorded which). This TCR came from a woman in her 50s who had recovered from COVID-19.

The CDR3 nucleotides read TGCGCCAGCAGCCAAGGAATTCGGCGGGACAGGGCATTCGAGACCCAGTACTTC. Amino acids: CASSQGIRRDRAFETQYF. The chain is built from TRBV4-1 and TRBJ2-5; TRBD1 aligns across 9 bases. V lost 1 base, J lost 5 bases, and 14 bases stayed unmatched. CDR3 length: 18 residues. The germline CDR1 and CDR2 sequences are MGHRA and YSYEKL.